What follows are 30 T cell receptor beta chains derived from one specimen sequenced in a study of blood T cell repertoires in COVID-19. The table came from immunoSEQ multiplex PCR; TCRdb's copy has only in-frame clones and leaves some out. There are hundreds of thousands of clones in the sample; roughly 90% occur only once, and around 3% lies in the top ten. Material for sequencing was peripheral blood. Receptors were obtained from a woman in her 30s with COVID-19, enrolled during active disease.

The chain has TRBV6-5 and TRBJ2-1, with 7 bases lining up with TRBD1. The germline gives CDR1 MNHEY, CDR2 SVGAGI. J lost 7 bases, V lost 0 bases, and 9 bases had no gene match. The CDR3 sequence is 16 residues long. The DNA of the CDR3 is TGTGCCAGCAGTTACTCTTTAGGGGACAGTGGGAATGAGCAGTTCTTC. It encodes CASSYSLGDSGNEQFF.

The chain combines TRBV27 with TRBJ2-7; the D gene is possibly TRBD1 (6 bases). In germline, CDR1 is MNHEY, CDR2 SMNVEV (reference sequence). V was cut by 6 bases and J by 4 bases, with 16 bases left in between. This CDR3 comprises 14 residues. CDR3 residues: CASRDRSEYYEQYF. CDR3 nucleotides: TGTGCCAGCAGGGACAGATCCGAATATTACGAGCAGTACTTC.

This chain connects TRBV13 to TRBJ2-4; tentatively, D is TRBD2 (7 bases). Trimming cost V 0 bases and J 0 bases, with 15 bases left between them. Germline V gene sequence: CDR1 PRHDT, CDR2 FYEKMQ (reference sequence). CDR3 length: 18 amino acids. The CDR3 DNA is TGTGCCAGCAGCTTAGGCCTGGGAGGGGGAATAGCCAAAAACATTCAGTACTTC. Translation gives CASSLGLGGGIAKNIQYF.

The chain has TRBV4-1 and TRBJ1-5, with D unresolved. V dropped 1 base and J dropped 3 bases, with 10 bases sitting between them. This CDR3 region has 15 residues. Germline-derived CDR1 and CDR2 are MGHRA and YSYEKL. This CDR3 is CASSQVAGLNQPQHF. The CDR3 DNA reads as TGCGCCAGCAGCCAAGTCGCTGGCCTCAATCAGCCCCAGCATTTT.

The rearrangement links TRBV7-9 to TRBJ1-1, with unresolved D. Germline loops: CDR1 SEHNR, CDR2 FQNEAQ (reference sequence). The V gene lost 6 bases and the J gene lost 7 bases, with 15 bases spanning the gap. The CDR3 consists of 13 residues. CDR3 region: CASRPAGRLEAFF. For the CDR3, the DNA is TGTGCCAGCAGACCCGCCGGAAGACTTGAAGCTTTCTTT.

The chain has TRBV19 and TRBJ1-6; 8 bases are a match to TRBD1. Germline V lookup: CDR1 LNHDA, CDR2 SQIVND (reference sequence). J was trimmed by 5 bases and V by 3 bases; bases with no gene match: 3. The CDR3 covers 15 residues. As DNA, the CDR3 is TGTGCCAGTAGTATTCTGGACAGGGATAATTCACCCCTCCACTTT. Translated: CASSILDRDNSPLHF.

The J gene is TRBJ1-1, the V gene TRBV12-3 or TRBV12-4; D is perhaps TRBD1 (5 bases). CDR3 size: 11 residues. V lost 5 bases to trimming and J lost 8 bases, with 9 bases between them. The CDR3 loop reads CASSRGTEAFF. CDR3 coding DNA: TGTGCCAGCAGTCGGGGGACGGAAGCTTTCTTT.

The chain uses TRBV25-1 and TRBJ1-1, with D tentatively TRBD1 (6 bases). V gave up 5 bases and J gave up 4 bases, with 17 bases separating them. There are 15 residues in the CDR3. Germline V gene lookup returns CDR1 MGHDK and CDR2 SYGVNS. CDR3 sequence reads: CASSRRQVSCTEAFF. The CDR3 nucleotides read TGTGCCAGCAGTCGCCGACAGGTTTCGTGCACTGAAGCTTTCTTT.

The rearrangement joins TRBV28 to TRBJ1-2; D gene ambiguous. The CDR3 has 12 amino acids. Germline lookup yields CDR1 MDHEN and CDR2 SYDVKM. V dropped 8 bases and J dropped 3 bases, with 10 bases sitting between them. In DNA form, the CDR3 reads TGTGCCAGCGTGCGGCGGGACTATGGCTACACCTTC. This codes for CASVRRDYGYTF.

The chain combines TRBV21-1 with TRBJ2-1; the table names TRBD2, a call not compared with the DNA. TRBV21-1 is annotated as a pseudogene. This CDR3 spans 17 amino acids. CDR3 in DNA: TGTGCCAGCAGCTCCCGGGACTCCTCCCATTCCTACAATGAGCAGTTCTTC. It yields the protein CASSSRDSSHSYNEQFF.

This sequence joins TRBV11-2 and TRBJ2-2, with D hard to call. There are 13 residues in the CDR3. Germline values: CDR1 SGHAT, CDR2 FQNNGV. With 0 bases removed from V and 6 bases from J, the gap between germline ends came to 5 bases. Written as DNA, the CDR3 is TGTGCCAGCAGCTTAGACAGGTCCGGGGAGCTGTTTTTT. Translation gives CASSLDRSGELFF. The entire variable domain, with the rest obtained from reference TRBV11-2 and TRBJ2-2, is as follows: EAGVAQSPRYKIIEKRQSVAFWCNPISGHATLYWYQQILGQGPKLLIQFQNNGVVDDSQLPKDRFSAERLKGVDSTLKIQPAKLEDSAVYLCASSLDRSGELFFGEGSRLTVL.

CDR3 coding DNA: TGTGCCAGCAGCTTCGACTACGCGAACACCGGGGAGCTGTTTTTT. Encoded protein: CASSFDYANTGELFF. J is TRBJ2-2 and V is TRBV28, with a weak D call TRBD2 (5 bases). The germline V gene has CDR1 MDHEN and CDR2 SYDVKM. The CDR3 is made up of 15 amino acids. V lost 6 bases to trimming and J lost 0 bases, with 11 bases between them.

V gene TRBV7-2 combines with J gene TRBJ2-5; the match to TRBD1 covers 7 bases. V dropped 5 bases and J dropped 1; count of bases not matched to a gene: 16. CDR3 size: 18 residues. In germline, CDR1 is SGHTA, CDR2 FQGNSA. The chain's CDR3 is CASSLPLGSGTAQETQYF. CDR3 bases: TGTGCCAGCAGCCTACCACTAGGCTCCGGGACAGCCCAAGAGACCCAGTACTTC.

The chain links TRBV5-1 to TRBJ1-3, with D possibly matching TRBD1 (5 bases). This CDR3 contains 12 residues. Germline CDR1 and CDR2: SGHRS and YFSETQ. Trimming took off 4 bases at V and 9 bases at J, with 11 bases between the two ends. The DNA for the CDR3 is TGCGCCAGCAGCGCGGGACTCTCCACCATATATTTT. This encodes CASSAGLSTIYF.

The rearrangement links TRBV5-6 to TRBJ2-5; 13 bases match TRBD2. V trimming: 4 bases; J trimming: 5 bases; junction bases outside the gene matches: 5. CDR1 and CDR2 (germline): SGHDT, YYEEEE. The CDR3 is 15 amino acids. CDR3: CASSAGTSGIETQYF. CDR3 nucleotide sequence: TGTGCCAGCAGCGCCGGGACTAGCGGGATTGAGACCCAGTACTTC. The variable domain in full, with the rest retrieved from reference TRBV5-6 and TRBJ2-5, is DAGVTQSPTHLIKTRGQQVTLRCSPKSGHDTVSWYQQALGQGPQFIFQYYEEEERQRGNFPDRFSGHQFPNYSSELNVNALLLGDSALYLCASSAGTSGIETQYFGPGTRLLVL.

This chain joins TRBV4-2 and TRBJ2-3, with D hard to call. The CDR3 contains 14 residues. CDR1 and CDR2 from the germline V gene are LGHNA and YNFKEQ. With 1 base removed from V and 2 bases from J, the gap between germline ends came to 7 bases. CDR3 region: CASSQGKHTDTQYF. DNA of the CDR3: TGTGCCAGCAGCCAAGGCAAGCACACAGATACGCAGTATTTT.

This clone has ten or more counts. This chain uses TRBV5-7 with TRBJ2-3; possibly TRBD2 for D (5 bases). TRBV5-7 is an ORF; its function is uncertain. The CDR3 covers 18 residues. V shed 2 bases and J shed 0 bases, with 19 bases lying between them. The CDR3 here is CASSLLVKATNSTDTQYF. CDR3 nucleotides: TGTGCCAGCAGCTTACTAGTAAAAGCGACCAACAGCACAGATACGCAGTATTTT.

The CDR3 nucleotides read TGTGCCAGCAGCTTAGCTTACAGGAACACCGGGGAGCTGTTTTTT. This translates into CASSLAYRNTGELFF. The chain is built from TRBV7-2 and TRBJ2-2; D remains unclear. This CDR3 has 15 residues. Germline V gene data show CDR1 as SGHTA and CDR2 as FQGNSA. Trimming removed 0 bases at V and 1 base at J, with 6 bases between.

The chain is built from TRBV11-2 and TRBJ1-3; no firm D call. CDR1 and CDR2 (germline): SGHAT, FQNNGV. V gave up 2 bases and J gave up 5 bases, with 10 bases separating them. CDR3 length: 14 residues. The CDR3: CASSLSSGRNTIYF. The CDR3 DNA is TGTGCCAGCAGCTTAAGTTCGGGGAGAAACACCATATATTTT.

This clone appeared a few times. The V gene is TRBV2, the J gene TRBJ1-6, with D hard to call. Trimming removed 3 bases at V and 7 bases at J, with 10 bases between. Germline V gene data show CDR1 as SNHLY and CDR2 as FYNNEI. The CDR3 is made up of 14 amino acids. DNA for the CDR3: TGTGCCAGCAGTGATGGCAGCGAGAATTCACCCCTCCACTTT. This codes for CASSDGSENSPLHF.

The gene calls are TRBV7-2 and TRBJ2-3; possibly TRBD2 for D (6 bases). The V gene's germline CDR1 is SGHTA and CDR2 FQGNSA. The CDR3 has 18 residues. Between the trimmed V and J ends, which lost 1 base and 4 bases, there was a span of 21 bases. CDR3 in DNA: TGTGCCAGCAGCTTAGAATTCCGGGACTCCCCCGATGCAGATACGCAGTATTTT. Encoded protein: CASSLEFRDSPDADTQYF.

The rearrangement joins TRBV12-5 to TRBJ1-5; TRBD1 agrees at 9 bases. The V gene's germline CDR1 is LGHNT and CDR2 FRNRAP. The CDR3 covers 13 residues. The V and J ends lost 6 bases and 7 bases, in that order; junction bases with no gene match: 4. CDR3 sequence: CASGGTGRQPQHF. The CDR3 region has the DNA TGTGCTAGTGGGGGGACAGGGAGACAGCCCCAGCATTTT.

This rearrangement joins TRBV18 to TRBJ1-2, with D possibly TRBD1 on 6 matching bases. The V gene's germline CDR1 is KGHSH and CDR2 LQKENI. The V and J ends lost 2 bases and 4 bases respectively, with 8 bases between them. The CDR3 spans 13 residues. The CDR3 nucleotides are TGTGCCAGCTCACCAGGGGGCGTCTATGGCTACACCTTC. Translating it yields CASSPGGVYGYTF.

The gene calls are TRBV9 and TRBJ2-7; 10 bases are shared with TRBD1. CDR1 is SGDLS and CDR2 is YYNGEE in the germline V gene. The CDR3 covers 14 residues. The ends lost 6 bases at V and 2 bases at J; junction bases unmatched: 5. As DNA, the CDR3 is TGTGCCAGCAACCCGACAGGGGGCCCCTACGAGCAGTACTTC. It is translated as CASNPTGGPYEQYF. The full variable domain, in which reference TRBV9 and TRBJ2-7 provide the parts outside the CDR3, is DSGVTQTPKHLITATGQRVTLRCSPRSGDLSVYWYQQSLDQGLQFLIQYYNGEERAKGNILERFSAQQFPDLHSELNLSSLELGDSALYFCASNPTGGPYEQYFGPGTRLTVT.

The chain has TRBV29-1 and TRBJ1-4; D may be TRBD1 (5 bases). Germline V gene data show CDR1 as SQVTM and CDR2 as ANQGSEA. The CDR3 contains 14 residues. V lost 4 bases and J 5 bases, leaving 14 bases between the germline ends. CDR3 DNA: TGCAGCGTTGTGAAGGCGGACACCAATGAAAAACTGTTTTTT. This codes for CSVVKADTNEKLFF.

This rearrangement joins TRBV6-2 or TRBV6-3 to TRBJ2-7; D is perhaps TRBD1 (5 bases). Looked up from germline, CDR1 is MNHEY and CDR2 is SVGEGT. This CDR3 spans 19 amino acids. The V and J ends lost 0 bases and 3 bases respectively, with 24 bases between them. CDR3 in amino acids: CASSYSYLTGNVFFYEQYF. For the CDR3, the DNA is TGTGCCAGCAGTTACTCCTACTTAACAGGAAACGTTTTCTTCTACGAGCAGTACTTC.

Remarks on this clone: The same CDR3 is also encoded by other DNA sequences in this sample. This chain uses TRBV18 with TRBJ1-5; 7 bases match TRBD1. There are 15 residues in the CDR3. After removal of 1 base from V and 1 base from J, the junction contained 1 base not matched to a gene. Germline V gives CDR1 KGHSH, CDR2 LQKENI. CDR3 coding DNA: TGTGCCAGCTCACCACAGGGGGCCAGCAATCAGCCCCAGCATTTT. This encodes CASSPQGASNQPQHF. Full variable domain (rest looked up from reference TRBV18 and TRBJ1-5): NAGVMQNPRHLVRRRGQEARLRCSPMKGHSHVYWYRQLPEEGLKFMVYLQKENIIDESGMPKERFSAEFPKEGPSILRIQQVVRGDSAAYFCASSPQGASNQPQHFGDGTRLSIL.

The CDR3 loop reads CASTRTGVATNEKLFF. The CDR3 nucleotides are TGTGCCAGTACCAGGACAGGGGTAGCAACTAATGAAAAACTGTTTTTT. This chain uses TRBV19 with TRBJ1-4, with TRBD1 matching over 9 bases. CDR1 LNHDA and CDR2 SQIVND come from the germline V gene (reference sequence). The CDR3 contains 16 residues. Trimming cost V 7 bases and J 0 bases; bases outside gene matches: 6.

This chain connects TRBV25-1 to TRBJ1-4; TRBD1 matches at 10 bases. The CDR3 runs 16 residues. Germline CDR1 reads MGHDK; CDR2 reads SYGVNS. Trimming took 5 bases from V and 5 from J; bases not matched to a gene: 8. In nucleotides, the CDR3 is TGTGCCAGCAGTTTGGGTCCGGGACAGGGGAATGAAAAACTGTTTTTT. It translates to CASSLGPGQGNEKLFF.

The CDR3 spells CASSKALSYRWGQASSYEQYF. DNA for the CDR3: TGTGCCAGCAGCAAAGCGCTTTCGTACCGGTGGGGCCAGGCCAGCTCCTACGAGCAGTACTTC. The chain combines TRBV21-1 with TRBJ2-7; the table's D call, TRBD1, has no DNA check behind it. TRBV21-1 is flagged as a pseudogene. The CDR3 length is 21 residues.